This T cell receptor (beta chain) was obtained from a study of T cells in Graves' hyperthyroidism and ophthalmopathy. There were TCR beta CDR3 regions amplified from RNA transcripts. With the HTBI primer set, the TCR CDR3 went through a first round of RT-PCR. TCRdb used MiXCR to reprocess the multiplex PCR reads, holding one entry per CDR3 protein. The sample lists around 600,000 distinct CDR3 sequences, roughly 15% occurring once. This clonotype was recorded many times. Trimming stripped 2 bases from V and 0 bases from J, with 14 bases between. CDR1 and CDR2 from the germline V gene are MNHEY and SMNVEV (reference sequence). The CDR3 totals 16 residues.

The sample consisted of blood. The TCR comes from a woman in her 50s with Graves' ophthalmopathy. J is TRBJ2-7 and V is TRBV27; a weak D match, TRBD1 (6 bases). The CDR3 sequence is CASSLVPGDGSYEQYF. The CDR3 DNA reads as TGTGCCAGCAGTTTAGTTCCAGGGGACGGCTCCTACGAGCAGTACTTC.